This is a list of T cell receptor beta chains from one sample in a study of shared clonotypes between healthy human individuals. TCRdb keeps only in-frame clones here, not all; method: immunoSEQ multiplex PCR. The data contain a few hundred thousand clones, approximately 97% of them singletons. Sample: naive CD4+ T cells sorted from blood. All receptors derive from a woman in her 30s in good health. Both conserved end residues are part of each CDR3. Each record gives: CDR3 protein, CDR3 DNA, V gene, J gene, D gene, clone size. A D gene is named only where the DNA matches it firmly. Some rows have no size entry. The others give once, few or many, or a class for an expanded clone.

CDR3aa: CASSLWTDRETQYF
CDR3nt: TGTGCCAGCAGTCTTTGGACTGATCGAGAGACCCAGTACTTC
v_gene: TRBV6-1
j_gene: TRBJ2-5
d_gene: .
abundance: .

CDR3aa: CASSLGLAEPYQETQYF
CDR3nt: TGCGCCAGCAGCTTGGGACTAGCGGAGCCCTACCAAGAGACCCAGTACTTC
v_gene: TRBV5-1
j_gene: TRBJ2-5
d_gene: TRBD2
abundance: .

CDR3aa: CASKTSYEQYF
CDR3nt: TGTGCCTCGAAAACTAGCTACGAGCAGTACTTC
v_gene: TRBV30
j_gene: TRBJ2-7
d_gene: .
abundance: once

CDR3aa: CASSLRGKYEQYF
CDR3nt: TGTGCCAGCAGCTTGCGGGGTAAATACGAGCAGTACTTC
v_gene: TRBV5-6
j_gene: TRBJ2-7
d_gene: .
abundance: .

CDR3aa: CASSLITGELFF
CDR3nt: TGTGCCAGCAGTTTAATCACCGGGGAGCTGTTTTTT
v_gene: TRBV27
j_gene: TRBJ2-2
d_gene: .
abundance: .

CDR3aa: CASSLEDRPQEQYF
CDR3nt: TGTGCCAGCAGCTTAGAGGACAGGCCTCAGGAGCAGTACTTC
v_gene: TRBV11-2
j_gene: TRBJ2-7
d_gene: TRBD1
abundance: .

CDR3aa: CASSPRGLESEAFF
CDR3nt: TGTGCCAGCAGTCCACGGGGGTTGGAGAGTGAAGCTTTCTTT
v_gene: TRBV28
j_gene: TRBJ1-1
d_gene: .
abundance: .

CDR3aa: CASSLRGKTEAFF
CDR3nt: TGTGCCAGCAGTTTACGAGGGAAGACTGAAGCTTTCTTT
v_gene: TRBV27
j_gene: TRBJ1-1
d_gene: .
abundance: .

CDR3aa: CAWSTGMRYIQYF
CDR3nt: TGTGCCTGGAGTACTGGGATGAGATACATTCAGTACTTC
v_gene: TRBV30
j_gene: TRBJ2-4
d_gene: .
abundance: .

CDR3aa: CASSLIVQQGASTDTQYF
CDR3nt: TGCGCCAGCAGCTTGATTGTCCAACAGGGGGCCAGCACAGATACGCAGTATTTT
v_gene: TRBV5-1
j_gene: TRBJ2-3
d_gene: TRBD1
abundance: once

CDR3aa: CASSFGASGSDTQYF
CDR3nt: TGTGCCAGCAGTTTCGGGGCTAGCGGGAGTGATACGCAGTATTTT
v_gene: TRBV27
j_gene: TRBJ2-3
d_gene: TRBD2
abundance: .

CDR3aa: CATSSRHPQTDTQYF
CDR3nt: TGTGCCACCAGCAGTCGACACCCGCAGACAGATACGCAGTATTTT
v_gene: TRBV15
j_gene: TRBJ2-3
d_gene: .
abundance: .

CDR3aa: CASSLVETEAFF
CDR3nt: TGTGCCAGCAGCTTAGTTGAAACTGAAGCTTTCTTT
v_gene: TRBV11-2
j_gene: TRBJ1-1
d_gene: .
abundance: .

CDR3aa: CASSRKNPGQGGNSNQPQHF
CDR3nt: TGTGCCAGTAGTAGAAAGAACCCGGGACAGGGAGGTAATAGCAATCAGCCCCAGCATTTT
v_gene: TRBV19
j_gene: TRBJ1-5
d_gene: TRBD1
abundance: .

CDR3aa: CASSLNRADTQYF
CDR3nt: TGTGCCAGCAGCTTAAACAGAGCAGATACGCAGTATTTT
v_gene: TRBV11-2
j_gene: TRBJ2-3
d_gene: .
abundance: .

CDR3aa: CASSRPGETEAFF
CDR3nt: TGTGCCAGCAGCCGTCCGGGGGAAACTGAAGCTTTCTTT
v_gene: TRBV7-3
j_gene: TRBJ1-1
d_gene: .
abundance: .

CDR3aa: CASSPRVTYEQYF
CDR3nt: TGTGCCAGTAGTCCCAGGGTAACCTACGAGCAGTACTTC
v_gene: TRBV19
j_gene: TRBJ2-7
d_gene: .
abundance: .

CDR3aa: CASQREGLTGELFF
CDR3nt: TGTGCCAGCCAGCGGGAGGGCCTTACCGGGGAGCTGTTTTTT
v_gene: TRBV2
j_gene: TRBJ2-2
d_gene: TRBD2
abundance: .

CDR3aa: CASSLFLPTDDYGYTF
CDR3nt: TGCGCCAGCAGCTTGTTTCTCCCCACGGACGACTATGGCTACACCTTC
v_gene: TRBV5-1
j_gene: TRBJ1-2
d_gene: .
abundance: .

CDR3aa: CASSLRDTGIKTQYF
CDR3nt: TGTGCCAGCAGTTTAAGGGATACAGGGATCAAGACCCAGTACTTC
v_gene: TRBV27
j_gene: TRBJ2-5
d_gene: .
abundance: .

CDR3aa: CASSPPPRTDTQYF
CDR3nt: TGTGCCAGCAGCCCCCCCCCGCGCACAGATACGCAGTATTTT
v_gene: TRBV11-2
j_gene: TRBJ2-3
d_gene: .
abundance: .